The clone carrying this T cell receptor (beta chain) was seen only once. Via MiXCR, TCRdb re-called the RT-PCR reads, giving one row per CDR3 protein. The sample holds more than 550,000 distinct CDR3 sequences, 13% to 15% seen once. The sequence was collected from a female donor in good health, serving as a healthy control. The sample consisted of memory CD4+ T cells from blood.

CDR3 sequence reads: CASSYSFLLGREAFF. The CDR3 region has the DNA TGTGCCAGCAGTTACTCCTTCTTACTGGGGAGAGAAGCTTTCTTT. This sequence joins TRBV6-2 or TRBV6-3 and TRBJ1-1; no definite D call. V gave up 0 bases and J gave up 8 bases, with 16 bases separating them. CDR3 length: 15 residues. Looked up from germline, CDR1 is MNHEY and CDR2 is SVGEGT.